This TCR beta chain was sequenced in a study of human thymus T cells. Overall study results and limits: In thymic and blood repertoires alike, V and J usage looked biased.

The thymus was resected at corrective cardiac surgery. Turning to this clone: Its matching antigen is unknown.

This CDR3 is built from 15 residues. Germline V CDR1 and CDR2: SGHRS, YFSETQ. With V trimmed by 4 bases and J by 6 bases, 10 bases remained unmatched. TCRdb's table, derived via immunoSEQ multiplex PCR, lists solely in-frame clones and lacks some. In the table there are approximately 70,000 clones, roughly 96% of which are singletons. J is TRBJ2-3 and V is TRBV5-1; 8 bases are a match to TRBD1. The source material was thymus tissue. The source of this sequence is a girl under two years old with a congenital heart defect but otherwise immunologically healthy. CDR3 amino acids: CASSPDRGHGDTQYF. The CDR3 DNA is TGCGCCAGCAGCCCCGACAGGGGACACGGGGATACGCAGTATTTT.